The present entry profiles one T cell receptor beta chain with its context. The data were obtained in a study of identical twins. Germline V gene sequence: CDR1 MDHEN, CDR2 SYDVKM. Trimming cost V 10 bases and J 15 bases, with 13 bases left between them. The CDR3 spans 9 residues. TCRdb redid the calling of the 5' RACE reads with MiXCR, one entry per CDR3 protein. Here the sample spans approximately 600,000 distinct CDR3 sequences, about 7% being singletons. These records were also assigned to another study, of yellow fever vaccine responses in identical twins.

This TCR derives from a woman in her late teens or twenties in good health. Sequenced sample: PBMCs. The J gene is TRBJ2-1, the V gene TRBV28; D is uncertain. The CDR3 loop reads CATGPPLFF. In DNA, the CDR3 is TGTGCCACCGGACCCCCTCTGTTCTTC. Variable domain in full (rest from reference TRBV28 and TRBJ2-1): DVKVTQSSRYLVKRTGEKVFLECVQDMDHENMFWYRQDPGLGLRLIYFSYDVKMKEKGDIPEGYSVSREKKERFSLILESASTNQTSMYLCATGPPLFFGPGTRLTVL.